This is a list of T cell receptor beta chains from one sample in a study of graft-versus-host responses after intestinal transplantation. Only in-frame clones appear in the TCRdb table, and some are missing; sequencing was by immunoSEQ multiplex PCR. This sample carries over 14,000 clones, around 94% of them seen once, and the ten largest clones take 0.55% to 0.85%. The sample here was PBMCs, taken 9 days after transplant. Every receptor here comes from a human patient who received an intestinal transplant, so some T cells may come from the graft donor. The CDR3 runs from the conserved cysteine through the conserved F or W. Fields, in order: clone size, D gene, V gene, J gene, CDR3 DNA, CDR3 protein. A D gene is named only where the DNA matches it firmly. Clone size is stated in some rows and not others, as once, few, many or a class when expanded.

>NA|NA|TRBV7-2|TRBJ2-7
TGTGCCAGCAGCTTAGATCACGGAGCCTACGAGCAGTACTTC
CASSLDHGAYEQYF
>once|NA|TRBV18|TRBJ2-1
TGTGCCAGCTCACCACCAAGAGGATATGATGAGCAGTTCTTC
CASSPPRGYDEQFF
>NA|NA|TRBV19|TRBJ1-2
TGTGCCAGTAGTTCCTTCAGGGATGGCTACACCTTC
CASSSFRDGYTF
>NA|NA|TRBV29-1|TRBJ2-4
TGCAGCGCGGACCCGGCCAAAAACATTCAGTACTTC
CSADPAKNIQYF
>NA|NA|TRBV19|TRBJ1-1
TGTGCCAGCCTGGGGAAGGGGATGAACACTGAAGCTTTCTTT
CASLGKGMNTEAFF
>NA|TRBD1|TRBV5-5|TRBJ2-3
TGTGCCAGCAGCTCGAACTTTGGACAGGAACGCACAGATACGCAGTATTTT
CASSSNFGQERTDTQYF
>NA|TRBD1|TRBV5-6|TRBJ1-4
TGTGCCAGCAGCTTGTTGTCAGGGGGTGAAAAACTGTTTTTT
CASSLLSGGEKLFF
>NA|NA|TRBV9|TRBJ2-7
TGTGCCAGCAGCTCTCACTCACAGGGATCCTACGAGCAGTACTTC
CASSSHSQGSYEQYF
>NA|NA|TRBV5-1|TRBJ1-1
TGCGCCAGCAGCTTTATTGATGTGAACACTGAAGCTTTCTTT
CASSFIDVNTEAFF
>NA|NA|TRBV9|TRBJ2-2
TGTGCCAGCAGCGTAGGAGACAGCACCGGGGAGCTGTTTTTT
CASSVGDSTGELFF
>NA|NA|TRBV5-6|TRBJ2-7
TGTGCCAGCAGGGGGATGACGGGTACCTACGAGCAGTACTTC
CASRGMTGTYEQYF
>NA|NA|TRBV7-9|TRBJ2-2
TGTGCCAGCAGCCCCCTTGGAGGGGGCTACACCGGGGAGCTGTTTTTT
CASSPLGGGYTGELFF
>NA|TRBD1|TRBV15|TRBJ2-3
TGTGCCACCAGCAGAGTAGGTAGGACAGGGGACATTACCACAGATACGCAGTATTTT
CATSRVGRTGDITTDTQYF
>NA|TRBD1|TRBV5-1|TRBJ2-7
TGCGCCAGCAGCTTGGTGCAGGGGGCCTACGAGCAGTACTTC
CASSLVQGAYEQYF
>few|TRBD1|TRBV5-5|TRBJ2-1
TGTGCCAGCAGCCGGGGGACAGGCTTAGACCCCCGCTGGCAGTTCTTC
CASSRGTGLDPRWQFF
>NA|TRBD1|TRBV29-1|TRBJ2-2
TGCAGCGCTGCCGGGACAGAGAACACCGGGGAGCTGTTTTTT
CSAAGTENTGELFF
>NA|NA|TRBV7-8|TRBJ2-4
TGTGCCAGCAGTCGGGACCTTGGGGACATTCAGTACTTC
CASSRDLGDIQYF
>NA|NA|TRBV9|TRBJ2-1
TGTGCCAGCAGCCCAACCGCGGGCTACAATGAGCAGTTCTTC
CASSPTAGYNEQFF
>NA|TRBD2|TRBV10-3|TRBJ2-1
TGTGCCATCAACAAGGAGACTAGCGGCTACAATGAGCAGTTCTTC
CAINKETSGYNEQFF
>NA|TRBD1|TRBV11-2|TRBJ2-7
TGTGCCAGCAGCTTTGGGGACAGCTACGAGCAGTACTTC
CASSFGDSYEQYF
>NA|TRBD1|TRBV5-1|TRBJ2-7
TGCGCCAGCAGCTTGGAGGGACAGGGTGACGAGCAGTACTTC
CASSLEGQGDEQYF
>NA|TRBD1|TRBV5-4|TRBJ2-7
TGTGCCAGCAGCGTTGACAGGGGCGGTGAGCAGTACTTC
CASSVDRGGEQYF
>NA|NA|TRBV29-1|TRBJ2-3
TGCAGCGTGACATGGGAGCCGTTCGATACGCAGTATTTT
CSVTWEPFDTQYF
>once|TRBD1|TRBV7-9|TRBJ2-2
TGTGCCAGCAGCTGGACAGGGGACACCGGGGAGCTGTTTTTT
CASSWTGDTGELFF
>few|TRBD1|TRBV19|TRBJ2-7
TGTGCCAGTAGTATAGGGACAGGGGCCTACGAGCAGTACTTC
CASSIGTGAYEQYF
>NA|TRBD2|TRBV5-1|TRBJ2-7
TGCGCCAGCAGCTCCAAAGGACTAGCGGGAGTCTACGAGCAGTACTTC
CASSSKGLAGVYEQYF
>NA|NA|TRBV30|TRBJ2-1
TGTGCCTGGAGGGACAGTCCCTCCTACAATGAGCAGTTCTTC
CAWRDSPSYNEQFF
>NA|NA|TRBV5-6|TRBJ1-4
TGTGCCAGCAGCTTGGAAAGTGCATTTTCAGGGTCTCATGAAAAACTGTTTTTT
CASSLESAFSGSHEKLFF
>NA|TRBD2|TRBV7-8|TRBJ2-5
TGTGCCAGCAGCTTAGGGAGCGGGACGCGGGAGACCCAGTACTTC
CASSLGSGTRETQYF
>NA|TRBD1|TRBV27|TRBJ2-5
TGTGCCAGCAGACACTCGACAGGGGGCATAGAGACCCAGTACTTC
CASRHSTGGIETQYF
>NA|NA|TRBV10-3|TRBJ2-7
TGTGCCATCAGCGAAGGGGGAGACGAGCAGTACTTC
CAISEGGDEQYF
>NA|TRBD1|TRBV9|TRBJ2-7
TGTGCCAGCAGCAGAACAGGGGCCGAGCAGTACTTC
CASSRTGAEQYF
>once|TRBD2|TRBV19|TRBJ2-5
TGTGCCAGTACCCGGGGCGGGAGGAAGGAGACCCAGTACTTC
CASTRGGRKETQYF
>NA|NA|TRBV6-1|TRBJ1-1
TGTGCCAGCAGTGAAGCAGGGTACCTACCGAACACTGAAGCTTTCTTT
CASSEAGYLPNTEAFF
>NA|NA|TRBV28|TRBJ1-2
TGTGCCAGCAGTTCCTGGGGGGGCTACACCTTC
CASSSWGGYTF
>NA|TRBD2|TRBV10-3|TRBJ2-3
TGTGCCATCAGTGACGGGGGAGGGAGCACAGATACGCAGTATTTT
CAISDGGGSTDTQYF
>NA|TRBD2|TRBV5-1|TRBJ2-4
TGCGCCAGCAGCTTAACTAGCGGGAGGGCCCTAGCCAAAAACATTCAGTACTTC
CASSLTSGRALAKNIQYF
>once|NA|TRBV5-1|TRBJ2-1
TGCGCCAGCAGCGAGCAGCACCGAGTTGCCTATGAGCAGTTCTTC
CASSEQHRVAYEQFF